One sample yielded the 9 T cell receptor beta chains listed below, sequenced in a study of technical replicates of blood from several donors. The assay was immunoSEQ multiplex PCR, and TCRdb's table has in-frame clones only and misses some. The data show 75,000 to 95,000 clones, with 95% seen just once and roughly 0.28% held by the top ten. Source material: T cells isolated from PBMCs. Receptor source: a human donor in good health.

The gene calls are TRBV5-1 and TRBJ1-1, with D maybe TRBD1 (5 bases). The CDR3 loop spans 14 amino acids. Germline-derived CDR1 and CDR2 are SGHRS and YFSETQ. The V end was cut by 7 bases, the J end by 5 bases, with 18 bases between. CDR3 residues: CASQLGRGYTEAFF. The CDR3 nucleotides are TGCGCCAGCCAGCTTGGAAGGGGCTATACTGAAGCTTTCTTT.

Here the CDR3 reads CASNSRQPQHF. In nucleotides, the CDR3 is TGTGCCAGCAATAGCCGCCAGCCCCAGCATTTT. The rearrangement joins TRBV6-1 to TRBJ1-5; no reliable D call. The germline gives CDR1 MNHNS, CDR2 SASEGT. The CDR3 consists of 11 residues. Between the trimmed V and J ends, which lost 7 bases and 7 bases, there was a span of 8 bases.

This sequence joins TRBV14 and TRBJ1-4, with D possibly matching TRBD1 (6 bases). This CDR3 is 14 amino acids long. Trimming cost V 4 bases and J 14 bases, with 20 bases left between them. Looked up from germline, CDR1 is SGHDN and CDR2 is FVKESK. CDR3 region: CASSLTIQGSGLFF. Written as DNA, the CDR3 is TGTGCCAGCAGCCTGACGATACAGGGCTCAGGGCTGTTTTTT.

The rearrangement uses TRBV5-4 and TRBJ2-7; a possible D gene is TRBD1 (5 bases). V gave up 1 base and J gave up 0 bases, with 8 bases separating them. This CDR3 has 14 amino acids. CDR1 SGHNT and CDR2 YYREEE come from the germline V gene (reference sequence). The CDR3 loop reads CASSLKGISYEQYF. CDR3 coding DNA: TGTGCCAGCAGCTTGAAGGGGATCTCCTACGAGCAGTACTTC.

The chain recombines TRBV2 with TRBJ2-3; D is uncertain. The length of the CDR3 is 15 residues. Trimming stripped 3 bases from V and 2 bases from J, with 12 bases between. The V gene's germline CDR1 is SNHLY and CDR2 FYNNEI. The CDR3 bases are TGTGCCAGCAGTGATAGTACCCACCCCACAGATACGCAGTATTTT. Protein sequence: CASSDSTHPTDTQYF.

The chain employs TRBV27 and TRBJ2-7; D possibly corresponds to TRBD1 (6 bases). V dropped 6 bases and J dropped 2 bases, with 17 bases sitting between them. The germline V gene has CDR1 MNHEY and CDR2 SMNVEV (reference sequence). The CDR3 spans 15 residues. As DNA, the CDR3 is TGTGCCAGCAGCTCTAGACAGGCAACCACCTACGAGCAGTACTTC. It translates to CASSSRQATTYEQYF.

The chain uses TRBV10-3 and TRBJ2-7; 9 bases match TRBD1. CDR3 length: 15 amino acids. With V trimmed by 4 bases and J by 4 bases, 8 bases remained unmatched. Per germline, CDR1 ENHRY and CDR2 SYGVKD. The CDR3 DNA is TGTGCCATCAGTGGAGGCGGACAGGGGCATTACGAGCAGTACTTC. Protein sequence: CAISGGGQGHYEQYF.

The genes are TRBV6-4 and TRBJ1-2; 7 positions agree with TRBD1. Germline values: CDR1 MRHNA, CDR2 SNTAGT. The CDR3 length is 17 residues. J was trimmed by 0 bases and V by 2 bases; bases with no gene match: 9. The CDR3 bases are TGTGCCAGCAGTGACGGCTACAGGGGCGAGACTAACTATGGCTACACCTTC. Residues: CASSDGYRGETNYGYTF.

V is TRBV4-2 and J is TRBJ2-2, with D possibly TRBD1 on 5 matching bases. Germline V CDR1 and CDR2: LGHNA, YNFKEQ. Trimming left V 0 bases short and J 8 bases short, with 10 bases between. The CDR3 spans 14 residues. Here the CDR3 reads CASSQDGARGELFF. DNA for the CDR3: TGTGCCAGCAGCCAAGATGGGGCACGGGGGGAGCTGTTTTTT.